These 11 T cell receptor beta chains came from one sample sequenced in a study of T cells in Graves' hyperthyroidism and ophthalmopathy. TCR beta CDR3 regions were amplified from RNA transcripts. Using the HTBI primer set, a first-round RT-PCR was run on the TCR CDR3. One entry per CDR3 protein, called by TCRdb with MiXCR from the multiplex PCR reads. The sample has over 450,000 distinct CDR3 sequences; roughly a sixth are singletons. Sequencing was done on a sample of blood. The receptors derive from a woman between 18 and 29 years old with Graves' ophthalmopathy.

This clonotype has a count of ten or more. The chain uses TRBV13 and TRBJ1-2; D may be TRBD1 (6 bases). The CDR3 loop spans 15 amino acids. The germline V gene has CDR1 PRHDT and CDR2 FYEKMQ (reference sequence). Trimming cost V 3 bases and J 3 bases, with 14 bases left between them. CDR3 residues: CASSLGTSSDYGYTF. For the CDR3, the DNA is TGTGCCAGCAGCTTGGGGACATCCTCGGACTATGGCTACACCTTC. The full variable domain, with the rest looked up from reference TRBV13 and TRBJ1-2, is AAGVIQSPRHLIKEKRETATLKCYPIPRHDTVYWYQQGPGQDPQFLISFYEKMQSDKGSIPDRFSAQQFSDYHSELNMSSLELGDSALYFCASSLGTSSDYGYTFGSGTRLTVV.

This clonotype showed up many times. This chain links TRBV20-1 with TRBJ2-3; no firm D call. CDR1 is DFQATT, CDR2 SNEGSKA, per germline (reference sequence). This CDR3 is 11 amino acids long. V was clipped by 6 bases and J by 2 bases, with 6 bases between them. The CDR3 coding sequence is TGCAGTGCCGACCCCACAGATACGCAGTATTTT. It is translated as CSADPTDTQYF.

CDR3 nucleotides: TGTGCCAGCAGCTTAGAAACGGGACGGCGGTTGGGTAACGAGCAGTACTTC. Encoded protein: CASSLETGRRLGNEQYF. The chain is built from TRBV7-2 and TRBJ2-7; tentatively, D is TRBD1 or TRBD2 (5 bases each). The V end was cut by 1 base, the J end by 5 bases, with 21 bases between. CDR3 length: 17 amino acids. The germline CDR1 and CDR2 sequences are SGHTA and FQGNSA.

Only a few counts were recorded for this clonotype. This may be a read error, as it is one base from a much larger clone. The chain combines TRBV7-2 with TRBJ2-7, with 8 nucleotides matching TRBD1. The CDR3 runs 15 residues. CDR1 is SGHTA and CDR2 is FQGNSA in the germline V gene. V dropped 1 base and J dropped 5; count of bases not matched to a gene: 7. CDR3 bases: TGTGCCAGCAGCTTAGGGTCAGGGGGCTACGACGAGCAGTACTTC. It is translated as CASSLGSGGYDEQYF.

The chain employs TRBV5-1 and TRBJ2-2, with D unresolved. With 2 bases removed from V and 2 bases from J, the gap between germline ends came to 10 bases. Looked up from germline, CDR1 is SGHRS and CDR2 is YFSETQ. This CDR3 contains 15 residues. The CDR3 sequence is CASSFFTDNTGELFF. The CDR3 bases are TGCGCCAGCAGCTTCTTTACAGATAACACCGGGGAGCTGTTTTTT. Full variable domain (missing parts from reference TRBV5-1 and TRBJ2-2): KAGVTQTPRYLIKTRGQQVTLSCSPISGHRSVSWYQQTPGQGLQFLFEYFSETQRNKGNFPGRFSGRQFSNSRSEMNVSTLELGDSALYLCASSFFTDNTGELFFGEGSRLTVL.

This clonotype has a handful of counts. The chain joins TRBV4-1 to TRBJ2-7; D is unresolved. V lost 0 bases and J lost 5, with 14 bases in between. CDR1 MGHRA and CDR2 YSYEKL come from the germline V gene. The CDR3 spans 15 residues. The CDR3 bases are TGCGCCAGCAGCCAAGATCGGAGCACCCCTCACGAGCAGTACTTC. The encoded protein is CASSQDRSTPHEQYF.

This clonotype was counted ten times or more. The V and J genes are TRBV11-2 and TRBJ2-2, with 14 bases aligning to TRBD2. CDR1 and CDR2 from the germline V gene are SGHAT and FQNNGV. The trim removed 5 bases at V and 5 bases at J, leaving 4 bases unmatched. The CDR3 consists of 16 residues. CDR3 DNA: TGTGCCAGCAGCCCCCGACTAGCGGGGGGGACCGGGGAGCTGTTTTTT. Translated, it gives CASSPRLAGGTGELFF.

The rearrangement links TRBV25-1 to TRBJ2-3; 8 bases map to TRBD2. The CDR3 contains 16 residues. Per germline, CDR1 MGHDK and CDR2 SYGVNS. Trimming removed 2 bases from V and 1 base from J; junction bases left unmatched: 5. CDR3 amino acids: CASSEPTSGRTDTQYF. The CDR3 DNA is TGTGCCAGCAGTGAACCCACTAGCGGCCGCACAGATACGCAGTATTTT.

This clonotype appeared many times. The chain carries TRBV2 and TRBJ2-2, with D maybe TRBD2 (5 bases). Germline V CDR1 and CDR2: SNHLY, FYNNEI. The CDR3 sequence is 16 residues long. The V end lost 0 bases, the J end lost 5 bases, and 13 bases lay between the germline ends. As DNA, the CDR3 is TGTGCCAGCAGTGAAGCGGCGGCTAGCAGAACCGGGGAGCTGTTTTTT. Its translation: CASSEAAASRTGELFF.

V and J are TRBV24-1 and TRBJ2-7; 10 positions match TRBD1. Germline CDR1 is KGHDR and CDR2 is SFDVKD. The CDR3 has 11 amino acids. V gave up 9 bases and J gave up 5 bases; unmatched junction bases: 0. For the CDR3, the DNA is TGTGCCACCGGGACAGGGGACGAGCAGTACTTC. Its protein is CATGTGDEQYF.

This clonotype occurred many times. The chain uses TRBV7-2 and TRBJ2-3; tentatively, D is TRBD1 (6 bases). Germline V gene sequence: CDR1 SGHTA, CDR2 FQGNSA. V shed 0 bases and J shed 2 bases, with 9 bases lying between them. CDR3 size: 15 residues. The CDR3 here is CASSLAGANTDTQYF. The CDR3 coding sequence is TGTGCCAGCAGCTTAGCGGGGGCGAACACAGATACGCAGTATTTT.